The 18 T cell receptor beta chains given below trace back to one sample, sequenced in a study of Tregs in tolerant kidney transplant recipients. Sequencing used immunoSEQ multiplex PCR; TCRdb keeps in-frame clones, though not all of them. The table shows around 61,000 clones, with 83% occurring only once. Sequenced sample: CD4+ T cells from blood. All receptors come from a human donor in good health.

The genes are TRBV2 and TRBJ2-5; a possible D gene is TRBD1 (6 bases). The CDR3 covers 14 residues. Germline assignment: CDR1 SNHLY and CDR2 FYNNEI. V lost 2 bases and J lost 4, with 11 bases in between. CDR3 DNA: TGTGCCAGCAGTGAAAACAGGGTACGAGAGACCCAGTACTTC. Translated: CASSENRVRETQYF.

The gene calls are TRBV20-1 and TRBJ2-7; D might be TRBD2 (6 bases). This CDR3 is 11 amino acids long. Trimming took off 6 bases at V and 6 bases at J, with 12 bases between the two ends. In germline, CDR1 is DFQATT, CDR2 SNEGSKA (reference sequence). The chain's CDR3 is CSATDYPEQYF. The CDR3, as DNA: TGCAGTGCAACGGACTATCCCGAGCAGTACTTC.

This clone was picked up many times. J is TRBJ2-7 and V is TRBV11-2; TRBD2 agrees at 11 bases. Germline loops: CDR1 SGHAT, CDR2 FQNNGV. V shed 5 bases and J 7 bases; nucleotides not matched to a gene: 13. The CDR3 is made up of 16 amino acids. The CDR3 spells CASSRLISGRAREQYF. The CDR3 coding sequence is TGTGCCAGCAGCCGTCTTATTAGCGGGAGGGCCAGGGAGCAGTACTTC.

The V call is TRBV13, the J call TRBJ2-7; 11 bases map to TRBD2. V lost 2 bases, J lost 5 bases, and 11 bases stayed unmatched. Germline V lookup: CDR1 PRHDT, CDR2 FYEKMQ (reference sequence). The CDR3 sequence is 17 residues long. The CDR3 spells CASSLRPIAGGPDEQYF. CDR3 sequence (DNA): TGTGCCAGCAGCTTACGGCCGATAGCGGGAGGGCCTGACGAGCAGTACTTC.

This clone was counted once. The V and J genes are TRBV7-9 and TRBJ2-7; D is unresolved. This CDR3 contains 12 residues. V lost 2 bases to trimming and J lost 2 bases, with 4 bases between them. The germline V gene has CDR1 SEHNR and CDR2 FQNEAQ (reference sequence). CDR3 sequence: CASSLRPYEQYF. CDR3 coding DNA: TGTGCCAGCAGCTTACGGCCCTACGAGCAGTACTTC. Drawing the rest from reference TRBV7-9 and TRBJ2-7, the complete variable domain is DTGVSQNPRHKITKRGQNVTFRCDPISEHNRLYWYRQTLGQGPEFLTYFQNEAQLEKSRLLSDRFSAERPKGSFSTLEIQRTEQGDSAMYLCASSLRPYEQYFGPGTRLTVT.

The chain combines TRBV11-3 with TRBJ2-5; D is uncertain. V lost 3 bases, J lost 2 bases, and 10 bases lay in between. The germline gives CDR1 SGHNT, CDR2 YENEEA. The length of the CDR3 is 14 residues. DNA of the CDR3: TGTGCCAGCAGCTTTTTATGGGGACAAGAGACCCAGTACTTC. This encodes CASSFLWGQETQYF. The full variable domain, in which reference TRBV11-3 and TRBJ2-5 provide the parts outside the CDR3, is EAGVVQSPRYKIIEKKQPVAFWCNPISGHNTLYWYLQNLGQGPELLIRYENEEAVDDSQLPKDRFSAERLKGVDSTLKIQPAELGDSAVYLCASSFLWGQETQYFGPGTRLLVL.

V and J are TRBV5-4 and TRBJ1-1; a possible D gene is TRBD1 (5 bases). Trimming left V 7 bases short and J 0 bases short, with 13 bases between. Germline CDR1 reads SGHNT; CDR2 reads YYREEE (reference sequence). The CDR3 is 14 residues long. DNA of the CDR3: TGTGCCAGCTCTGACAGATACATGAACACTGAAGCTTTCTTT. The encoded protein is CASSDRYMNTEAFF.

This chain connects TRBV20-1 to TRBJ1-1; D unresolved. CDR3 length equals 10 residues. The germline CDR1 and CDR2 sequences are DFQATT and SNEGSKA (reference sequence). Trimming took off 3 bases at V and 5 bases at J, with 4 bases between the two ends. The CDR3 here is CSARGTEAFF. The CDR3 DNA follows: TGCAGTGCTAGGGGAACTGAAGCTTTCTTT.

The chain carries TRBV2 and TRBJ2-2; possibly TRBD1 for D (6 bases). Trimming removed 4 bases at V and 0 bases at J, with 12 bases between. Germline assignment: CDR1 SNHLY and CDR2 FYNNEI. This CDR3 comprises 16 residues. CDR3 protein: CASSGQGTANTGELFF. Written as DNA, the CDR3 is TGTGCCAGCAGTGGGCAGGGGACCGCGAACACCGGGGAGCTGTTTTTT.

The chain recombines TRBV5-5 with TRBJ2-1, with 7 bases that match TRBD2. With 2 bases clipped from V and 12 bases from J, the junction kept 11 bases outside the gene matches. Germline V gene sequence: CDR1 SGHKS, CDR2 YYEKEE (reference sequence). The length of the CDR3 is 14 residues. The CDR3 DNA reads as TGTGCCAGCAGCTTCGGGGACTACCCGTGGGGGCAGTTCTTC. It codes for CASSFGDYPWGQFF.

The J gene is TRBJ2-3, the V gene TRBV6-6, with TRBD2 as a possible D gene (5 bases). Germline CDR1 is MNHNY and CDR2 is SVGAGI (reference sequence). The CDR3 extends over 14 amino acids. V dropped 7 bases and J dropped 1 base, with 12 bases sitting between them. CDR3: CASMERLRTDTQYF. As DNA, the CDR3 is TGTGCCAGCATGGAGCGGCTCCGCACAGATACGCAGTATTTT.

The chain carries TRBV12-5 and TRBJ2-7; D is undetermined. Germline V gives CDR1 LGHNT, CDR2 FRNRAP. This CDR3 spans 11 amino acids. V lost 3 bases to trimming and J lost 7 bases, with 7 bases between them. CDR3 sequence reads: CASGFDGEQYF. The CDR3 DNA sequence: TGTGCTAGTGGTTTCGATGGGGAGCAGTACTTC.

The rearrangement joins TRBV10-3 to TRBJ2-7; 7 bases fit TRBD1. V lost 10 bases, J lost 0 bases, and 3 bases stayed unmatched. Looked up from germline, CDR1 is ENHRY and CDR2 is SYGVKD. This CDR3 comprises 12 residues. The CDR3: CATQGTSYEQYF. The DNA of the CDR3 is TGTGCCACACAGGGGACCTCCTACGAGCAGTACTTC.

The chain links TRBV19 to TRBJ2-6; a possible D gene is TRBD1 (6 bases). Per germline, CDR1 LNHDA and CDR2 SQIVND (reference sequence). Trimming pared 1 base from V and 0 bases from J, leaving 7 bases between. This CDR3 has 16 residues. The CDR3, as DNA: TGTGCCAGTAGTATAGGACAGGTCTCTGGGGCCAACGTCCTGACTTTC. Its protein is CASSIGQVSGANVLTF.

The gene calls are TRBV4-1 and TRBJ1-1; D is unresolved. The germline V and J ends were trimmed by 1 base and 2 bases, with 17 bases remaining between them. Germline assignment: CDR1 MGHRA and CDR2 YSYEKL. The CDR3 contains 17 residues. This CDR3 reads CASSQVGRSRANTEAFF. The CDR3 nucleotides read TGCGCCAGCAGCCAAGTGGGCAGGAGTAGGGCTAACACTGAAGCTTTCTTT.

The chain carries TRBV6-6 and TRBJ1-3; no clear D gene. This CDR3 contains 16 residues. V lost 0 bases and J 0 bases, leaving 9 bases between the germline ends. Germline assignment: CDR1 MNHNY and CDR2 SVGAGI (reference sequence). CDR3 region: CASSYSSKSSGNTIYF. CDR3 nucleotides: TGTGCCAGCAGTTACTCCTCGAAGAGCTCTGGAAACACCATATATTTT.

J is TRBJ2-2 and V is TRBV2; a weak D match, TRBD1 (5 bases). V was pared by 6 bases and J by 4 bases, with 15 bases between. Germline lookup yields CDR1 SNHLY and CDR2 FYNNEI. The CDR3 has 15 residues. The CDR3 region is CASSSVPGSTGELFF. The CDR3 nucleotides are TGTGCCAGCAGCTCAGTACCAGGGTCCACCGGGGAGCTGTTTTTT.

The sample holds a few counts of this clone. The rearrangement joins TRBV14 to TRBJ1-6, with a tentative D call TRBD1 (6 bases). The CDR3 totals 13 residues. Germline V lookup: CDR1 SGHDN, CDR2 FVKESK. Trimming pared 2 bases from V and 10 bases from J, leaving 9 bases between. The chain's CDR3 is CASSQSGQSPLHF. CDR3 nucleotide sequence: TGTGCCAGCAGCCAATCAGGACAGTCACCCCTCCACTTT.